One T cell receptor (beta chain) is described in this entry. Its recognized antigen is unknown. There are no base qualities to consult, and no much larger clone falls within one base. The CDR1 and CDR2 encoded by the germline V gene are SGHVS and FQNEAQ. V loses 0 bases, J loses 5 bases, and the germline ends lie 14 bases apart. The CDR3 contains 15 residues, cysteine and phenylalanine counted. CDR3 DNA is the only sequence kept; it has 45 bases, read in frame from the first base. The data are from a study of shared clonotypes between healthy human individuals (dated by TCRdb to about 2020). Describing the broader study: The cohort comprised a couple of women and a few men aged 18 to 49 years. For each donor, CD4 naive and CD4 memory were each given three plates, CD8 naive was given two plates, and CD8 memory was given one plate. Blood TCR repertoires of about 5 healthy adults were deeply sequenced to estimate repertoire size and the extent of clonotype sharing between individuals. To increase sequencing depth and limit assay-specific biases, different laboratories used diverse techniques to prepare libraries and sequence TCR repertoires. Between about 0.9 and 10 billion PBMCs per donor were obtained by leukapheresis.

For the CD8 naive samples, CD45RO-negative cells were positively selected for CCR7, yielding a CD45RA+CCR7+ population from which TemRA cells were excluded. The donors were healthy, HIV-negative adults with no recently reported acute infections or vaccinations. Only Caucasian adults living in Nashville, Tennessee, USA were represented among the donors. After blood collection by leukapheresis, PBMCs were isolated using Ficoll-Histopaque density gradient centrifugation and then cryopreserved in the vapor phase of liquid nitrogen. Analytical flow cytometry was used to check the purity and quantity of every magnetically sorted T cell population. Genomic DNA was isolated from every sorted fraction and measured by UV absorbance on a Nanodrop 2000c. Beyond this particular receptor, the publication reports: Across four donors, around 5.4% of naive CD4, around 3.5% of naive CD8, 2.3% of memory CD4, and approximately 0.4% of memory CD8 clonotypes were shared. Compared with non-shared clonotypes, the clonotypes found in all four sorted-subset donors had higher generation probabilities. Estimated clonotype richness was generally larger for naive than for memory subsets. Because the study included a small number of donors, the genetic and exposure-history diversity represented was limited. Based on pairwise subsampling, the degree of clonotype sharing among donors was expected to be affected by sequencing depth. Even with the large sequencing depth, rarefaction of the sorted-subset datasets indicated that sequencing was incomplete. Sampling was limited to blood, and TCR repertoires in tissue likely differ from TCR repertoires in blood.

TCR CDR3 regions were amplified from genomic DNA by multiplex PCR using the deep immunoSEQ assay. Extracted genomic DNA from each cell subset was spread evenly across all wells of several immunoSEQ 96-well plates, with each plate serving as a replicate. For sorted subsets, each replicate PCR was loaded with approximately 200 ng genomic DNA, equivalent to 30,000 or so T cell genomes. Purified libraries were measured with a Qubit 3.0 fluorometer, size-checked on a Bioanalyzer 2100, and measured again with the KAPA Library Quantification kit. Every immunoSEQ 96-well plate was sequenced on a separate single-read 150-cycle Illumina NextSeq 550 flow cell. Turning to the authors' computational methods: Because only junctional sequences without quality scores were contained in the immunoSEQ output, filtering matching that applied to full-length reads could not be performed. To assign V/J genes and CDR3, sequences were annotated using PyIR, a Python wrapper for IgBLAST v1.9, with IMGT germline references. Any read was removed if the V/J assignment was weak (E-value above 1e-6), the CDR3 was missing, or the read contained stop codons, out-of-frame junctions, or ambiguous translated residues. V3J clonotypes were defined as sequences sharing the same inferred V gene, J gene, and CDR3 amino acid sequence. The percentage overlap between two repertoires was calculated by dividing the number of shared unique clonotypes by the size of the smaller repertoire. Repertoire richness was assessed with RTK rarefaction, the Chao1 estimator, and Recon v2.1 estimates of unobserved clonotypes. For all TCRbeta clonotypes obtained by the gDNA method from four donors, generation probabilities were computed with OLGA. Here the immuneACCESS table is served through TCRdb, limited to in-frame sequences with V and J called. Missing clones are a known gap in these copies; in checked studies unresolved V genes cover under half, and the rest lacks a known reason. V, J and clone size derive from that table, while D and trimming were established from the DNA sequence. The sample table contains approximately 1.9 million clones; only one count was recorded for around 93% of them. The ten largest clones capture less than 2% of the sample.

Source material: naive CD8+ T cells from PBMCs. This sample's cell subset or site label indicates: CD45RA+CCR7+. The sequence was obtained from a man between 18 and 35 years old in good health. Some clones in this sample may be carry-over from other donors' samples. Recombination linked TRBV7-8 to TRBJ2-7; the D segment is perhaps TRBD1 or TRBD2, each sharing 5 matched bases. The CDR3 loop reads CASSLAGGDGDEQYF. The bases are TGTGCCAGCAGCTTAGCTGGGGGAGATGGAGACGAGCAGTACTTC.